This T cell receptor (beta chain) was observed in a study of T cells after posttransplantation cyclophosphamide. Only a few counts were recorded for this clone. Sequenced by immunoSEQ multiplex PCR; TCRdb stores in-frame clones only, minus some. The sample was found to contain fewer than 40,000 clones, and every one recurs. This clonotype was sampled from a woman aged 50 to 60 in good health and a related stem cell transplant donor. The sample comprised PBMCs.

For the CDR3, the DNA is TGTGCCACCTTTGCGTCTAGCGGGAACACCGGGGAGCTGTTTTTT. It translates to CATFASSGNTGELFF. The chain has TRBV7-2 and TRBJ2-2, with 7 bases identical to TRBD2. The V segment lost 10 bases and the J segment 1 base; nucleotides outside the gene matches: 9. CDR3 length equals 15 residues. Germline V gives CDR1 SGHTA, CDR2 FQGNSA.